This T cell receptor (beta chain) was captured in a study of PD-L1 blockade in urothelial cancer. Study as a whole: Patients previously received 0 to 3 chemotherapy regimens.

Each patient gave between 1 and 8 samples, pretreatment and on-treatment. Clones were sequenced by immunoSEQ multiplex PCR, and TCRdb holds only the in-frame ones, with some missing. The sample lists 50,000 to 60,000 clones, nearly 85% occurring once. Germline loops: CDR1 MDHEN, CDR2 SYDVKM. The CDR3 is made up of 16 amino acids. The V end lost 3 bases, the J end lost 1 base, and 12 bases lay between the germline ends. The TCR comes from a middle-aged man with urothelial cancer. The rearrangement links TRBV28 to TRBJ1-4, with TRBD1 as a possible D gene (5 bases). Source: PBMCs, taken around atezolizumab (anti-PD-L1) treatment. The CDR3 reads CASSFVGVRTNEKLFF. CDR3 nucleotide sequence: TGTGCCAGCAGTTTTGTAGGGGTGAGAACTAATGAAAAACTGTTTTTT.